This is a list of T cell receptor beta chains from one sample in a study of T cell responses to AZD1222 COVID-19 vaccine. Repertoires were generated with immunoSEQ multiplex PCR, while TCRdb's copy carries only in-frame clones and drops some. The table has 120,000 to 150,000 clones, around 84% seen once. The sample in question was peripheral blood, obtained 28 days after the second AZD1222 dose. These receptor sequences come from an adult who received the AZD1222 COVID-19 vaccine. CDR3s include the opening cysteine and the closing phenylalanine or tryptophan. The D gene is left open where the match is weak.

CDR3,D,V,J,length
CASSPQGGNTEAFF,-,TRBV18,TRBJ1-1,14
CASSPRRFSLSRGEKLFF,-,TRBV7-8,TRBJ1-4,18
CASSPSGAGTGRAEAFF,TRBD1,TRBV28,TRBJ1-1,17
CASSYLAAREQYF,TRBD2,TRBV6-2/TRBV6-3,TRBJ2-7,13
CASSQITGRPNYEQYF,-,TRBV4-1,TRBJ2-7,16
CSVVPSGSGEQFF,-,TRBV29-1,TRBJ2-1,13
CASSPPGVAEKLFF,-,TRBV18,TRBJ1-4,14
CASSPSSGGRTYEQYF,TRBD2,TRBV28,TRBJ2-7,16
CASSLEGTATGELFF,-,TRBV7-9,TRBJ2-2,15
CASSPLTGTLNSPLHF,-,TRBV28,TRBJ1-6,16
CASSPSDQPQHF,-,TRBV9,TRBJ1-5,12
CASSSTVAKNIQYF,-,TRBV7-9,TRBJ2-4,14
CAIRGLADTDTQYF,TRBD2,TRBV10-3,TRBJ2-3,14
CASIFIRGGSGNTIYF,-,TRBV19,TRBJ1-3,16
CASSTLLRDGYTF,-,TRBV18,TRBJ1-2,13